Included here is one T cell receptor beta chain sequence, with context. Its antigen remains unidentified. The sample belongs to a study of OX40 agonist ivuxolimab in advanced cancers. Study results and caveats: Expanded peripheral T cells had an undetermined antigen specificity. Averaged across samples, CD8+ T cells carried more expanded clones than CD4+ did. In the 0.1 to 3.0 mg/kg range, CD4+ and CD8+ blood T cells had expanded clonally by week 6.

The CDR3 is 13 residues long. CDR1 and CDR2 from the germline V gene are SGHRS and YFSETQ. V was trimmed by 0 bases and J by 7 bases, leaving 10 bases between them. Assay used: immunoSEQ multiplex PCR; TCRdb lists only in-frame clones, some missing. The sample shows over 95,000 clones, roughly 90% of them seen only once. Sequenced here: CD4+ or CD8+ T cells sorted from blood, sampled in a trial of the OX40 agonist ivuxolimab. The receptor's source is an adult with an advanced solid tumor such as melanoma, head and neck, liver or kidney cancer. The chain employs TRBV5-1 and TRBJ1-1; unclear D gene. The CDR3 DNA is TGCGCCAGCAGCTTGGGACCAACGCTTGAAGCTTTCTTT. Protein: CASSLGPTLEAFF. The complete variable domain, with remaining parts taken from reference TRBV5-1 and TRBJ1-1, reads KAGVTQTPRYLIKTRGQQVTLSCSPISGHRSVSWYQQTPGQGLQFLFEYFSETQRNKGNFPGRFSGRQFSNSRSEMNVSTLELGDSALYLCASSLGPTLEAFFGQGTRLTVV.